This TCR beta chain was found in a study of cytomegalovirus exposure and HLA in healthy donors. The primer mix had 60 Vbeta and 13 Jbeta primers. Some clones are missing from TCRdb's copy, which holds only in-frame ones; the method was immunoSEQ multiplex PCR. This sample yields 100,000 to 150,000 clones, of which around 80% are seen a single time; around 1% belongs to the top ten. V lost 2 bases, J lost 2 bases, and 4 bases stayed unmatched. The CDR3 runs to 14 residues. Germline V lookup: CDR1 GTSNPN, CDR2 SVGIG (reference sequence). The sequencing sample was made of PBMCs. The sequence derives from a woman in her twenties or thirties in good health and CMV-seronegative. This chain links TRBV30 with TRBJ2-7; 9 bases match TRBD1. The CDR3 region has the DNA TGTGCCTGGAGTTGGGGGACAGGGCCCTACGAGCAGTACTTC. It is translated as CAWSWGTGPYEQYF.